The T cell receptor (beta chain) under discussion was sequenced for a study of blood T cell repertoires in COVID-19. Assignments of participants to cohorts depended upon their own reported clinical history. Original methodology: The assay estimated nucleated cells by amplifying reference gene primers. Assay: immunoSEQ multiplex PCR; the TCRdb copy retains only in-frame clones and omits some. Clone size and V and J calls were adopted from that table, with D and trimming inferred from the DNA. In the table there are 200,000 to 250,000 clones, roughly 90% of which are singletons. A note on this clone: At one boundary the junction diverges from the germline segment, which might be a read error.

The CDR3 totals 12 residues. Germline lookup yields CDR1 SGHVS and CDR2 FNYEAQ. This chain joins TRBV7-6 and TRBJ2-5; no clear D gene. Sequences were obtained from PBMCs or T cells enriched from blood (not recorded which). This receptor was taken from a woman in her thirties who had recovered from COVID-19. CDR3 sequence: CASTLREETQYF. CDR3 DNA: TGTGCCAGCACCTTAAGAGAAGAGACCCAGTACTTC.